This T cell receptor beta chain was captured in a study of OX40 agonist ivuxolimab in advanced cancers. At the level of the study: Six ivuxolimab dose levels, 0.01 to 10 mg/kg, were given intravenously every 2 weeks. Among those enrolled, mean age was about 58 years (range roughly 23 to 79) and 82.7% were male.

Study-wide findings and caveats: At 0.1 to 3.0 mg/kg, clonal expansion of CD4+ and CD8+ blood T cells had occurred by week 6.

Profiling relied on immunoSEQ multiplex PCR, and the TCRdb table lists in-frame clones only, not all of them. The sample records 55,000 to 90,000 clones, 80% to 90% being singletons. Details on this clone: Its antigen is not identified.

This sample comprised CD4+ or CD8+ T cells sorted from blood, obtained in a trial of the OX40 agonist ivuxolimab. This TCR came from an adult with an advanced solid tumor such as melanoma, head and neck, liver or kidney cancer.

The DNA of the CDR3 is TGTGCCAGCAGCACCGACAGGTCTCCCACTGAAGCTTTCTTT. It codes for CASSTDRSPTEAFF. The V and J genes are TRBV21-1 and TRBJ1-1; the table's D call of TRBD1 was not tested on the DNA. TRBV21-1 is a listed pseudogene. The CDR3 runs to 14 residues.